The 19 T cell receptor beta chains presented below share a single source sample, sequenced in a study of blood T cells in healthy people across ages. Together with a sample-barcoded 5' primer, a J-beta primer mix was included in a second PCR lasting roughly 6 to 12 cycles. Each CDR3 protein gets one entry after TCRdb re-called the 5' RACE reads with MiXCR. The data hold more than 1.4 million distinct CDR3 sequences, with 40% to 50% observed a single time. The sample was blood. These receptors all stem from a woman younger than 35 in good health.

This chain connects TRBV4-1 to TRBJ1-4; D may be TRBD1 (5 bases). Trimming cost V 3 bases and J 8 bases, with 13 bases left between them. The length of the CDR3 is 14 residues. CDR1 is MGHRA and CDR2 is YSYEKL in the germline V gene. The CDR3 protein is CASSHPGLGEKLFF. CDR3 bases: TGCGCCAGCAGCCACCCGGGGCTTGGAGAAAAACTGTTTTTT.

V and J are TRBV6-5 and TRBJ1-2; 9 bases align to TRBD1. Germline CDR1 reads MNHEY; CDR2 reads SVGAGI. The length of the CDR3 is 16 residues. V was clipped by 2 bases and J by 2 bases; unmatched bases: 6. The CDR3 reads CASSYRTGDLNYGYTF. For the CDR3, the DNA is TGTGCCAGCAGTTACCGGACAGGGGACCTCAACTATGGCTACACCTTC.

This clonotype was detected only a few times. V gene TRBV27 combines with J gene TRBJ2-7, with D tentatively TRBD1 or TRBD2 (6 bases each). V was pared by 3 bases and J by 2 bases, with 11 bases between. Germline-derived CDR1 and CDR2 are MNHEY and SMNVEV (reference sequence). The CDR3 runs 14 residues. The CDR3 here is CASSLGGNTYEQYF. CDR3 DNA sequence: TGTGCCAGCAGTTTGGGGGGCAACACCTACGAGCAGTACTTC.

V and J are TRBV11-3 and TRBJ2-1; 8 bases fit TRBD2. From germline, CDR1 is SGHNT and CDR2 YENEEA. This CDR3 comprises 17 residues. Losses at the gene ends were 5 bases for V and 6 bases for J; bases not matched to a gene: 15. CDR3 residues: CASSLALAGKGVNEQFF. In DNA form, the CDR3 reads TGTGCCAGCAGCCTAGCTCTAGCGGGTAAAGGGGTCAATGAGCAGTTCTTC. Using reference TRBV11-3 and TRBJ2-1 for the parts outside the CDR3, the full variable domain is EAGVVQSPRYKIIEKKQPVAFWCNPISGHNTLYWYLQNLGQGPELLIRYENEEAVDDSQLPKDRFSAERLKGVDSTLKIQPAELGDSAVYLCASSLALAGKGVNEQFFGPGTRLTVL.

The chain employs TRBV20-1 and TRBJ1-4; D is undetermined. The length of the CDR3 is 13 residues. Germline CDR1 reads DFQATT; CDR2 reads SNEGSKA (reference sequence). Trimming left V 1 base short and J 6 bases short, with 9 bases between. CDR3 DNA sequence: TGCAGTGCTAGAGGACTGAACGATGAAAAACTGTTTTTT. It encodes CSARGLNDEKLFF.

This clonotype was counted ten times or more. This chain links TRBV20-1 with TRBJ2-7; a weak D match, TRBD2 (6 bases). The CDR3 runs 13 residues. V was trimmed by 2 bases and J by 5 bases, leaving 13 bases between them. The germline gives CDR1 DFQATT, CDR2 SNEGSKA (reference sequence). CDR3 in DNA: TGCAGTGCTAGATACCCGGGGGACCACGAGCAGTACTTC. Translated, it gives CSARYPGDHEQYF.

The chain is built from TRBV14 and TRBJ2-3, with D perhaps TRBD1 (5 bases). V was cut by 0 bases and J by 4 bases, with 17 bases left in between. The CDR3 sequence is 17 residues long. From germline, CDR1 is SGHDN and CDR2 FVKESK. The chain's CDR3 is CASSQEMTVGPPDTQYF. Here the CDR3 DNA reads TGTGCCAGCAGCCAAGAGATGACAGTCGGACCCCCAGATACGCAGTATTTT.

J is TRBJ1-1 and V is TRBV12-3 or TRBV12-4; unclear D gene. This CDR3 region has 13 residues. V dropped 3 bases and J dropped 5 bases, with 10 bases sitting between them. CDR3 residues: CASSFRRETEAFF. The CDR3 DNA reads TGTGCCAGCAGTTTCAGAAGGGAGACTGAAGCTTTCTTT.

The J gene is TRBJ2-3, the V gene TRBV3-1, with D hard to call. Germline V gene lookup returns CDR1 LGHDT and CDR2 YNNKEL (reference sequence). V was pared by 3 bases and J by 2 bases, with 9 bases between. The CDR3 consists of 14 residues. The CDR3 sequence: CASSHLDNTDTQYF. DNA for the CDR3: TGTGCCAGCAGCCACCTTGATAACACAGATACGCAGTATTTT.

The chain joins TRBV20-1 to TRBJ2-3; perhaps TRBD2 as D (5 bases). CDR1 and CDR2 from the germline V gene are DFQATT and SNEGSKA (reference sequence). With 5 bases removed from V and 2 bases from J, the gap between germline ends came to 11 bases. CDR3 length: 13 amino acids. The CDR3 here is CSAPPGSTDTQYF. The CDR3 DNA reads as TGCAGTGCTCCTCCGGGGTCCACAGATACGCAGTATTTT.

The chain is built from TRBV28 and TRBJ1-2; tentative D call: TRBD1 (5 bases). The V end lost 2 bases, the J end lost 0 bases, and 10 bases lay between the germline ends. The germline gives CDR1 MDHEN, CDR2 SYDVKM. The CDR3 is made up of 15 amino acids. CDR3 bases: TGTGCCAGCAGTTTAGGGGGGGTCGCTAACTATGGCTACACCTTC. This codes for CASSLGGVANYGYTF.

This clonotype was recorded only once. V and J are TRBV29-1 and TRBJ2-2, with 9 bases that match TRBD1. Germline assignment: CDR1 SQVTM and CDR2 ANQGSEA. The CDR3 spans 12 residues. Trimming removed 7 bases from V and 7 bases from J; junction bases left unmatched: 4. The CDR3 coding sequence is TGCAGCGCGACAGGGGGTATCGGGGAGCTGTTTTTT. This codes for CSATGGIGELFF.

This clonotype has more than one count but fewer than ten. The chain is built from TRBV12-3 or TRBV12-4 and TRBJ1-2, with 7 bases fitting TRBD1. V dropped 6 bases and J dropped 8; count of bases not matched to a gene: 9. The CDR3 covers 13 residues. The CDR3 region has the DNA TGTGCCAGCAGCTTACTACCGGGACAGGGCTACACCTTC. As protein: CASSLLPGQGYTF.

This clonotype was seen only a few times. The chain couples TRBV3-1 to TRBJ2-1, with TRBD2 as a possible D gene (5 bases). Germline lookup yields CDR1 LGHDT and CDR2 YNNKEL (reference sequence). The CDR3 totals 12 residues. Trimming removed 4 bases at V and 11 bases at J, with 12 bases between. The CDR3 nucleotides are TGTGCCAGCAGCCCCCGGGGTGCAAAGCAGTTCTTC. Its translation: CASSPRGAKQFF.

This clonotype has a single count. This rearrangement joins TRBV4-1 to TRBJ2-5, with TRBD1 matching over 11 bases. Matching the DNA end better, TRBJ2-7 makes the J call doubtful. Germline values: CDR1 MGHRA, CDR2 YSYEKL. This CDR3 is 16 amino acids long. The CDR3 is CASSQGGGTGGYEQYF. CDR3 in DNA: TGCGCCAGCAGCCAAGGGGGCGGGACAGGGGGATACGAGCAGTACTTC.

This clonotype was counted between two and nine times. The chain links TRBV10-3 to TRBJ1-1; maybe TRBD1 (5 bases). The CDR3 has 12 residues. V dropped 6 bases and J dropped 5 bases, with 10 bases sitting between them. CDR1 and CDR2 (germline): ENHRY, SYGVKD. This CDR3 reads CAISPAGTEAFF. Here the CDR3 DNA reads TGTGCCATCAGCCCCGCAGGGACTGAAGCTTTCTTT.

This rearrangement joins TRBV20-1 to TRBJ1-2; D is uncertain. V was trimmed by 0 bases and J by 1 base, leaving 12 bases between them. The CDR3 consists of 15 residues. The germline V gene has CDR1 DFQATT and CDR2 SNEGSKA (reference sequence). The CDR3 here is CSARDPRGHNYGYTF. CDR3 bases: TGCAGTGCTAGAGATCCTCGTGGGCATAACTATGGCTACACCTTC.

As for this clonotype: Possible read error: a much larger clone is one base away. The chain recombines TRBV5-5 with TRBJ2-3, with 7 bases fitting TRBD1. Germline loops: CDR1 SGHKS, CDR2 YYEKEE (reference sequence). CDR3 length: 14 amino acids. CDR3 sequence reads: CASSPGTVGETQSF. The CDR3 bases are TGTGCCAGCAGCCCAGGGACAGTGGGAGAGACGCAGTCTTTT.

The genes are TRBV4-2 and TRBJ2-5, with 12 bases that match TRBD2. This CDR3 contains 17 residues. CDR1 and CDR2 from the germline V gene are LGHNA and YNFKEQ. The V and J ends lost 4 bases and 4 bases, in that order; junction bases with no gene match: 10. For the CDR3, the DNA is TGTGCCAGCAGCCCAGGACTAGCGGGAAGATTGGGAGAGACCCAGTACTTC. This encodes CASSPGLAGRLGETQYF.